This TCR beta chain derives from a study of response to subunit inactivated influenza vaccine. Findings and caveats of the study: Each seasonal flu vaccination may recruit only limited new T cells, authors suggested.

The germline CDR1 and CDR2 sequences are SEHNR and FQNEAQ (reference sequence). V lost 6 bases and J lost 7; bases outside the gene matches: 7. The CDR3 sequence is 14 residues long. TCRdb reanalysed the RT-PCR reads using MiXCR and keeps one entry per CDR3 protein. The repertoire holds 540,000 or so distinct CDR3 sequences, with 10% to 15% as singletons. This clonotype has only a few counts. Its antigen remains unidentified. Sequenced here: PBMCs from blood, sampled about 40 days after vaccination. The sequence came from a man aged 45 to 65 who received an inactivated influenza vaccine. The chain recombines TRBV7-9 with TRBJ1-2, with 11 nucleotides matching TRBD1. The CDR3 loop reads CASSLGQGEVGYTF. Here the CDR3 DNA reads TGTGCCAGCAGTTTGGGACAGGGGGAAGTTGGCTACACCTTC.